The 17 T cell receptor beta chains presented below share a single source sample, sequenced in a study of blood T cell repertoires in COVID-19. TCRdb's copy holds only in-frame clones and misses some; the assay was immunoSEQ multiplex PCR. The sample shows around 56,000 clones, approximately 88% of them seen only once. Sequenced material: peripheral blood. These TCRs come from a human donor in a cohort sampled during active COVID-19.

This clone was detected once. The V and J genes are TRBV4-3 and TRBJ1-1, with 8 bases matching TRBD1. Per germline, CDR1 LGHNA and CDR2 YSLEER. The CDR3 sequence is 18 residues long. The ends lost 1 base at V and 6 bases at J; junction bases unmatched: 16. CDR3 nucleotide sequence: TGCGCCAGCAGCCAAGTCCAACAACCCCGGCAGGGGGCTTCTGAAGCTTTCTTT. It codes for CASSQVQQPRQGASEAFF.

CDR3 amino acids: CASSAGDRGASYTF. CDR3 in DNA: TGTGCCAGCAGTGCCGGGGACAGGGGAGCGAGCTACACCTTC. This chain uses TRBV6-4 with TRBJ1-2, with TRBD1 matching 10 bases. The CDR3 spans 14 residues. J was trimmed by 9 bases and V by 4 bases; bases with no gene match: 8. Germline V gives CDR1 MRHNA, CDR2 SNTAGT.

The CDR3 protein is CASSIRTSGGGLYYEQYF. CDR3 nucleotides: TGTGCCAGCAGTATCCGGACTAGCGGGGGGGGACTCTACTACGAGCAGTACTTC. The rearrangement links TRBV27 to TRBJ2-7, with 15 bases matching TRBD2. This CDR3 has 18 amino acids. Germline values: CDR1 MNHEY, CDR2 SMNVEV (reference sequence). V dropped 5 bases and J dropped 3; count of bases not matched to a gene: 11.

The genes are TRBV7-8 and TRBJ1-5; no clear D gene. Looked up from germline, CDR1 is SGHVS and CDR2 is FQNEAQ. V dropped 2 bases and J dropped 0 bases, with 8 bases sitting between them. The CDR3 consists of 15 residues. The CDR3 coding sequence is TGTGCCAGCAGCTTAAACAGCTATAGCAATCAGCCCCAGCATTTT. Translation gives CASSLNSYSNQPQHF. The whole variable domain, filled in from reference TRBV7-8 and TRBJ1-5, reads GAGVSQSPRYKVAKRGQDVALRCDPISGHVSLFWYQQALGQGPEFLTYFQNEAQLDKSGLPSDRFFAERPEGSVSTLKIQRTQQEDSAVYLCASSLNSYSNQPQHFGDGTRLSIL.

This chain's CDR3 is CATSSTGGLTEAFF. CDR3 DNA sequence: TGTGCCACCAGCAGCACAGGGGGATTAACTGAAGCTTTCTTT. This sequence joins TRBV15 and TRBJ1-1; 8 nucleotides agree with TRBD1. There are 14 residues in the CDR3. Germline V CDR1 and CDR2: LNHNV, YYDKDF (reference sequence). V trimming: 3 bases; J trimming: 5 bases; junction bases outside the gene matches: 5.

The rearrangement links TRBV27 to TRBJ2-7; 11 bases align to TRBD1. The CDR3 contains 16 residues. After removal of 5 bases from V and 6 bases from J, the junction contained 12 bases not matched to a gene. Germline-derived CDR1 and CDR2 are MNHEY and SMNVEV (reference sequence). The CDR3 protein is CASSPRTGGGLSEQYF. The DNA of the CDR3 is TGTGCCAGCAGTCCTAGGACAGGGGGCGGTCTGTCCGAGCAGTACTTC.

V gene TRBV5-1 combines with J gene TRBJ1-2; 7 bases agree with TRBD1. V trimming: 0 bases; J trimming: 6 bases; junction bases outside the gene matches: 5. Germline values: CDR1 SGHRS, CDR2 YFSETQ. The CDR3 consists of 14 residues. The DNA of the CDR3 is TGCGCCAGCAGCTTGGACTCCAGGGGGGATGGCTACACCTTC. It is translated as CASSLDSRGDGYTF.

In the case of this clone: The junction and the germline gene differ at one end; a read error may be behind it. The gene calls are TRBV5-8 and TRBJ2-7; 8 bases are a match to TRBD1. The germline gives CDR1 SGHTS, CDR2 YDEGEE. This CDR3 is built from 14 residues. The CDR3 protein is CASSPGQVDYGQYF. The CDR3 region has the DNA TGTGCCAGCAGCCCGGGACAGGTGGATTACGGGCAGTACTTC.

This chain joins TRBV6-2 or TRBV6-3 and TRBJ1-2; D is undetermined. Trimming shortened V by 0 bases and J by 2 bases, and 22 bases separated the two germline ends. The CDR3 runs to 19 residues. Germline CDR1 is MNHEY and CDR2 is SVGEGT. The CDR3 nucleotides read TGTGCCAGCAGTTACTCGAAAGGTGGCCGGCAGACTCTCAACTATGGCTACACCTTC. It translates to CASSYSKGGRQTLNYGYTF.

The chain has TRBV29-1 and TRBJ2-5; 10 bases are shared with TRBD2. The CDR3 is made up of 14 amino acids. Germline CDR1 reads SQVTM; CDR2 reads ANQGSEA. V shed 4 bases, J shed 2 bases, and the junction held 4 bases outside the gene matches. This CDR3 reads CSVAGAGGQETQYF. CDR3 DNA: TGCAGCGTTGCGGGAGCGGGGGGGCAAGAGACCCAGTACTTC.

The V and J genes are TRBV5-1 and TRBJ2-1; 9 nucleotides agree with TRBD1. Germline values: CDR1 SGHRS, CDR2 YFSETQ. Trimming took 0 bases from V and 4 from J; bases not matched to a gene: 5. The CDR3 is 16 residues long. Here the CDR3 reads CASSLEGDREYNEQFF. DNA for the CDR3: TGCGCCAGCAGCTTGGAAGGGGACAGGGAGTACAATGAGCAGTTCTTC.

This chain links TRBV5-1 with TRBJ2-7; no clear D gene. The V end was cut by 2 bases, the J end by 6 bases, with 9 bases between. There are 12 residues in the CDR3. The germline V gene encodes CDR1 SGHRS and CDR2 YFSETQ. As DNA, the CDR3 is TGCGCCAGCAGCTTTAGTTCGGGCGAGCAGTACTTC. Translating it yields CASSFSSGEQYF.

This chain connects TRBV7-8 to TRBJ2-2; 7 bases fit TRBD1. With V trimmed by 5 bases and J by 7 bases, 10 bases remained unmatched. The germline V gene has CDR1 SGHVS and CDR2 FQNEAQ. The CDR3 extends over 15 amino acids. The CDR3 loop reads CASSPRTGVGGELFF. CDR3 sequence (DNA): TGTGCCAGCAGCCCAAGAACAGGGGTGGGCGGGGAGCTGTTTTTT.

J is TRBJ1-5 and V is TRBV28; perhaps TRBD1 as D (6 bases). V was cut by 3 bases and J by 4 bases, with 10 bases left in between. Germline loops: CDR1 MDHEN, CDR2 SYDVKM. The CDR3 consists of 14 residues. As DNA, the CDR3 is TGTGCCAGCAGTTTTGGGGACACAAATCAGCCCCAGCATTTT. It yields the protein CASSFGDTNQPQHF.

The J gene is TRBJ2-1, the V gene TRBV11-2; D is ambiguous. Between the trimmed V and J ends, which lost 2 bases and 3 bases, there was a span of 8 bases. The CDR3 consists of 14 residues. CDR1 and CDR2 from the germline V gene are SGHAT and FQNNGV. The CDR3 DNA reads as TGTGCCAGCAGCTTATTGGAGTACTACAATGAGCAGTTCTTC. This translates into CASSLLEYYNEQFF.

J is TRBJ2-1 and V is TRBV18; 7 nucleotides align to TRBD1. V gave up 6 bases and J gave up 9 bases; unmatched junction bases: 14. The CDR3 length is 15 residues. Per germline, CDR1 KGHSH and CDR2 LQKENI. The CDR3 region is CASSPGTGDKGEQFF. In DNA form, the CDR3 reads TGTGCCAGCTCGCCCGGAACAGGGGATAAGGGTGAGCAGTTCTTC.

The V call is TRBV5-1, the J call TRBJ1-3; tentative D call: TRBD1 (6 bases). Germline CDR1 reads SGHRS; CDR2 reads YFSETQ. Trimming shortened V by 2 bases and J by 2 bases, and 8 bases separated the two germline ends. CDR3 length equals 14 residues. CDR3 protein: CASSFTGTGNTIYF. The DNA of the CDR3 is TGCGCCAGCAGCTTCACAGGGACTGGAAACACCATATATTTT. Full variable domain (outside the CDR3, taken from reference TRBV5-1 and TRBJ1-3): KAGVTQTPRYLIKTRGQQVTLSCSPISGHRSVSWYQQTPGQGLQFLFEYFSETQRNKGNFPGRFSGRQFSNSRSEMNVSTLELGDSALYLCASSFTGTGNTIYFGEGSWLTVV.